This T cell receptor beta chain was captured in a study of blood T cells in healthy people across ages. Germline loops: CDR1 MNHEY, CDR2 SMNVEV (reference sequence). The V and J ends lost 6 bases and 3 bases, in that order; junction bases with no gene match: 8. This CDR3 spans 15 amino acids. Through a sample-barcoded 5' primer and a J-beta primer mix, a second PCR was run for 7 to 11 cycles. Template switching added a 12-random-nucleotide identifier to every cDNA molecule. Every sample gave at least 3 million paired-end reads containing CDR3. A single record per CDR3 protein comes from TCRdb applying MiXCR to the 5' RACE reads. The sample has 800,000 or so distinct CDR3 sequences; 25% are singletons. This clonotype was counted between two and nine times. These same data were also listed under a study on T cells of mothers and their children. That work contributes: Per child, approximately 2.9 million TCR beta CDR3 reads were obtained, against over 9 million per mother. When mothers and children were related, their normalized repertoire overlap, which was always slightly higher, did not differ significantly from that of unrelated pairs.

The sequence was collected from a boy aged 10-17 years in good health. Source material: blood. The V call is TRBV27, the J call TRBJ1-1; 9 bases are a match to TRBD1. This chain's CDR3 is CASSGGDRDDTEAFF. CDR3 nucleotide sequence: TGTGCCAGCAGCGGGGGGGACAGGGACGACACTGAAGCTTTCTTT.